What follows are 4 T cell receptor beta chains derived from one specimen sequenced in a study of blood T cell repertoires in COVID-19. Assay used: immunoSEQ multiplex PCR; TCRdb lists only in-frame clones, some missing. Counted here are around 220,000 clones, roughly 86% occurring once; the ten biggest clones make up 10%. Sequencing was done on a sample of peripheral blood. The receptors originated from a woman aged 50 to 60 with COVID-19, enrolled during active disease.

The chain combines TRBV7-2 with TRBJ1-2; TRBD1 might be the D (5 bases). Trimming shortened V by 1 base and J by 6 bases, and 9 bases separated the two germline ends. The CDR3 runs to 13 residues. CDR1 SGHTA and CDR2 FQGNSA come from the germline V gene. DNA for the CDR3: TGTGCCAGCAGCTTAGTTGGGGGGGATGGCTACACCTTC. This translates into CASSLVGGDGYTF.

V gene TRBV24-1 combines with J gene TRBJ2-7; 7 bases agree with TRBD1. The CDR3 is 17 residues long. Germline V CDR1 and CDR2: KGHDR, SFDVKD. Germline trimming cut 1 base from V and 6 bases from J; bases unmatched to any gene: 14. CDR3 nucleotides: TGTGCCACCAGTGATTTTTTTCCTTCGGACAGGAGCTCCGAGCAGTACTTC. This gives the protein CATSDFFPSDRSSEQYF.

CDR3 loop: CASSHVPGQGINTEAFF. The CDR3, as DNA: TGCGCCAGCAGCCATGTTCCGGGACAGGGAATAAACACTGAAGCTTTCTTT. The chain carries TRBV5-1 and TRBJ1-1; 9 nucleotides align to TRBD1. V gave up 4 bases and J gave up 2 bases; unmatched junction bases: 12. Germline loops: CDR1 SGHRS, CDR2 YFSETQ. The length of the CDR3 is 17 residues.

The J gene is TRBJ2-2, the V gene TRBV6-5, with D possibly being TRBD1 (6 bases). With 2 bases removed from V and 3 bases from J, the gap between germline ends came to 13 bases. The length of the CDR3 is 16 residues. Per the germline V gene, CDR1 is MNHEY and CDR2 is SVGAGI. CDR3 loop: CASSYGGGSYTGELFF. CDR3 bases: TGTGCCAGCAGTTACGGGGGCGGAAGTTACACCGGGGAGCTGTTTTTT.